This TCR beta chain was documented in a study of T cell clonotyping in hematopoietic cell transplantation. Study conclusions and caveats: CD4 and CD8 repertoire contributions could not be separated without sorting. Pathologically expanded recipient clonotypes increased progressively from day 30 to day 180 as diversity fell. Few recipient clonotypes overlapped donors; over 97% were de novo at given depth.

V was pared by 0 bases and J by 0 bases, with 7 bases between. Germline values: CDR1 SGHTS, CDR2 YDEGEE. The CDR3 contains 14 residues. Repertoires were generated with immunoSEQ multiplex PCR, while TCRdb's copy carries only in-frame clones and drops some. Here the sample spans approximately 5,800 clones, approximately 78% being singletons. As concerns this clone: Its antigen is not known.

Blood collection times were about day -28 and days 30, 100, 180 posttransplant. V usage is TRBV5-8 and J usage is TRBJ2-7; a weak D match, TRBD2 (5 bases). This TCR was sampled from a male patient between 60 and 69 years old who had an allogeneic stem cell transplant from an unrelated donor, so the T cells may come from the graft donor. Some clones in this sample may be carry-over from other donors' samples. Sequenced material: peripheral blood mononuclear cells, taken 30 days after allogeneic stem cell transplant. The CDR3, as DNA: TGTGCCAGCAGCTTGGTGGGGAGCTCCTACGAGCAGTACTTC. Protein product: CASSLVGSSYEQYF. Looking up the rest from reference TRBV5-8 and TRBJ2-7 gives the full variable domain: EAGVTQSPTHLIKTRGQQATLRCSPISGHTSVYWYQQALGLGLQFLLWYDEGEERNRGNFPPRFSGRQFPNYSSELNVNALELEDSALYLCASSLVGSSYEQYFGPGTRLTVT.